Sequencing of this T cell receptor beta chain was carried out in a study of T cell repertoires in cytomegalovirus infection. Study-level background: HLA-B-restricted CMV epitopes that are well studied, plus recently identified HLA-C-restricted ones, were used by the study. The public TCR beta signatures pointed to both CMV infection and matching HLA type.

This clonotype was found many times. Antigen: not known. TCRdb reprocessed the reads via MiXCR and lists one record per CDR3 protein. The repertoire has around 770,000 distinct CDR3 sequences, under 35% of them found once; the top ten carry about 12%. This clonotype was sampled from a human donor in good health (CMV status not recorded). Some clones in this sample may be carry-over from other donors' samples. Material: cultured CD8+ T cells from PBMCs, obtained from culture after CMV antigen stimulation.

CDR3 region: CASSLTSGGATEQYV. CDR3 DNA: TGTGCCAGCAGCTTAACTAGCGGGGGGGCAACCGAGCAGTACGTC. The chain combines TRBV7-2 with TRBJ2-7, with TRBD2 identical over 13 bases. Germline values: CDR1 SGHTA, CDR2 FQGNSA. The length of the CDR3 is 15 residues. Trimming at V came to 2 bases and at J to 6 bases, leaving 4 bases not matched to a gene.